The 10 T cell receptor beta chains listed next were all sequenced from one sample in a study of shared clonotypes between healthy human individuals. Profiling relied on immunoSEQ multiplex PCR, and the TCRdb table lists in-frame clones only, not all of them. The sample holds roughly 760,000 clones, around 74% seen once. Material: memory CD4+ T cells sorted from blood. The subset: CD45RA-negative fraction. The receptors stem from a woman aged 25-40 years in good health.

The rearrangement links TRBV11-2 to TRBJ2-7, with TRBD2 matching over 8 bases. CDR3 length equals 15 residues. Germline assignment: CDR1 SGHAT and CDR2 FQNNGV. The junction had 6 bases not matched to a gene; V was cut back by 5 bases and J by 0 bases. The chain's CDR3 is CASSDTSGRSYEQYF. The CDR3 DNA sequence: TGTGCCAGCAGCGACACTAGCGGACGCTCCTACGAGCAGTACTTC.

There are many counts of this clone. The chain carries TRBV19 and TRBJ1-3; the D gene is possibly TRBD1 (5 bases). The V and J ends lost 6 bases and 0 bases respectively, with 12 bases between them. Looked up from germline, CDR1 is LNHDA and CDR2 is SQIVND (reference sequence). CDR3 size: 15 residues. DNA for the CDR3: TGTGCCAGTAGGAAGGACACAAGCTCTGGAAACACCATATATTTT. Amino acids: CASRKDTSSGNTIYF.

The sample holds many counts of this clone. The rearrangement links TRBV28 to TRBJ1-5; D perhaps matches TRBD1 (6 bases). Deletions cut 11 bases from V and 2 bases from J, with 10 bases between. CDR3 size: 12 residues. The V gene's germline CDR1 is MDHEN and CDR2 SYDVKM. The CDR3 is CAAWGRNQPQHF. CDR3 sequence (DNA): TGTGCCGCGTGGGGGCGCAATCAGCCCCAGCATTTT. The full variable domain, rest sourced from reference TRBV28 and TRBJ1-5, is DVKVTQSSRYLVKRTGEKVFLECVQDMDHENMFWYRQDPGLGLRLIYFSYDVKMKEKGDIPEGYSVSREKKERFSLILESASTNQTSMYLCAAWGRNQPQHFGDGTRLSIL.

The rearrangement links TRBV11-2 to TRBJ2-3; 7 bases map to TRBD1. The CDR3 is 16 residues long. Trimming at V came to 1 base and at J to 2 bases, leaving 6 bases not matched to a gene. The V gene's germline CDR1 is SGHAT and CDR2 FQNNGV. CDR3 nucleotide sequence: TGTGCCAGCAGCTTAGCAAGGGGGCCCTACACAGATACGCAGTATTTT. Amino acid sequence: CASSLARGPYTDTQYF. The whole variable domain, remainder taken from reference TRBV11-2 and TRBJ2-3, is EAGVAQSPRYKIIEKRQSVAFWCNPISGHATLYWYQQILGQGPKLLIQFQNNGVVDDSQLPKDRFSAERLKGVDSTLKIQPAKLEDSAVYLCASSLARGPYTDTQYFGPGTRLTVL.

The chain links TRBV4-2 to TRBJ2-7; 7 nucleotides match TRBD1. With V trimmed by 5 bases and J by 0 bases, 4 bases remained unmatched. The CDR3 consists of 14 residues. Germline V lookup: CDR1 LGHNA, CDR2 YNFKEQ. For the CDR3, the DNA is TGTGCCAGCAGCGTAGGACAGGCCTCCTACGAGCAGTACTTC. Translating it yields CASSVGQASYEQYF.

This clone was seen a few times. The chain employs TRBV11-3 and TRBJ2-5, with D perhaps given as TRBD1 or TRBD2 (6 bases each). Trimming stripped 8 bases from V and 5 bases from J, with 21 bases between. Per the germline V gene, CDR1 is SGHNT and CDR2 is YENEEA. This CDR3 contains 15 residues. This chain's CDR3 is CASEARLRGRETQYF. CDR3 nucleotides: TGTGCCAGCGAAGCCCGACTGAGGGGGAGGGAGACCCAGTACTTC.

This clone was recorded a few times. Relative to the germline gene, one junction end is altered; a read error may explain this. V usage is TRBV7-2 and J usage is TRBJ2-5, with no clear D. Germline-derived CDR1 and CDR2 are SGHTA and FQGNSA. This CDR3 contains 12 residues. The CDR3 bases are TGTGCCAGCAGCTCAAATAGGGTGTCGGAAAACTTC. Its translation is CASSSNRVSENF.

This rearrangement joins TRBV28 to TRBJ2-2, with 11 nucleotides matching TRBD2. CDR3 length: 16 residues. The ends lost 6 bases at V and 5 bases at J; junction bases unmatched: 8. Germline assignment: CDR1 MDHEN and CDR2 SYDVKM. CDR3 protein: CASSYGLAGPTGELFF. DNA of the CDR3: TGTGCCAGCAGCTATGGACTAGCGGGTCCAACCGGGGAGCTGTTTTTT.

This clone occurred once. This chain links TRBV7-2 with TRBJ1-5; unclear D gene. Germline lookup yields CDR1 SGHTA and CDR2 FQGNSA. The CDR3 has 13 amino acids. V lost 2 bases to trimming and J lost 7 bases, with 9 bases between them. The CDR3 here is CASSLIGVQPQHF. The DNA for the CDR3 is TGTGCCAGCAGCTTAATAGGAGTCCAGCCCCAGCATTTT. The full variable domain, its missing parts supplied by reference TRBV7-2 and TRBJ1-5, is GAGVSQSPSNKVTEKGKDVELRCDPISGHTALYWYRQSLGQGLEFLIYFQGNSAPDKSGLPSDRFSAERTGGSVSTLTIQRTQQEDSAVYLCASSLIGVQPQHFGDGTRLSIL.

This clone occurred a few times. This rearrangement joins TRBV2 to TRBJ1-2, with D perhaps matching TRBD1 (5 bases). V lost 6 bases and J 6 bases, leaving 8 bases between the germline ends. This CDR3 contains 11 residues. The V gene's germline CDR1 is SNHLY and CDR2 FYNNEI. Here the CDR3 reads CASRLTDGYTF. In nucleotides, the CDR3 is TGTGCCAGCAGATTGACAGATGGCTACACCTTC.